This record concerns one TCR beta chain sequence. The antigen is not known. TCRdb used MiXCR to reprocess the 5' RACE reads, holding one entry per CDR3 protein. This repertoire shows under 450,000 distinct CDR3 sequences, over 15% found once; its top ten account for around 0.92%. This entry is derived from a study of CD8 T cells in ankylosing spondylitis. V dropped 6 bases and J dropped 4 bases, with 16 bases sitting between them. The CDR3 has 15 amino acids. Germline V gene lookup returns CDR1 KGHSH and CDR2 LQKENI. General study results and limits: Made up of 7 to 9 highly homologous variants, a TCR beta motif appeared characteristic of ankylosing spondylitis blood. As for the disease-linked clones, they showed a CD8+ phenotype and occurred at relatively low frequencies in peripheral blood.

The clonotype was recovered from a male donor with ankylosing spondylitis. The specimen sequenced was blood, either unsorted or a sorted T cell fraction (not recorded which). This chain connects TRBV18 to TRBJ1-5, with D unclear. CDR3 amino acids: CASSQTGQPNQPQHF. The DNA of the CDR3 is TGTGCCAGCTCTCAAACCGGGCAGCCAAATCAGCCCCAGCATTTT. Combining the CDR3 with reference TRBV18 and TRBJ1-5 gives the whole variable domain NAGVMQNPRHLVRRRGQEARLRCSPMKGHSHVYWYRQLPEEGLKFMVYLQKENIIDESGMPKERFSAEFPKEGPSILRIQQVVRGDSAAYFCASSQTGQPNQPQHFGDGTRLSIL.